The next 7 T cell receptor beta chains were all read from a single sample in a study of cytomegalovirus exposure and HLA in healthy donors (dated by TCRdb to about 2017). Libraries were made using the immunoSEQ multiplex PCR assay. A mixture of 60 forward primers for TCR Vbeta segments and 13 reverse primers for TCR Jbeta segments was used in the multiplex PCR. TCRdb mirrors the immuneACCESS table, restricted to in-frame sequences. Some clones are absent from its copies; in checked studies, under half trace to an unresolved V gene, and the reason for the others is unknown. The table for this sample lists about 95,000 clones; roughly three quarters of them were counted only once. The ten largest clones capture around 4.5% of the sample. The sample was PBMCs. These receptors were obtained from a woman between 40 and 50 years old in good health and CMV-seronegative.

The chain joins TRBV4-3 to TRBJ1-5, with TRBD1 as a possible D gene (6 bases). Trimming removed 0 bases at V and 5 bases at J, with 11 bases between. This CDR3 is built from 15 residues. Germline CDR1 reads LGHNA; CDR2 reads YSLEER. In DNA form, the CDR3 reads TGCGCCAGCAGCCAAGATGTTGGGGGCGATCAGCCCCAGCATTTT. Translating it yields CASSQDVGGDQPQHF.

CDR3 bases: TGTGCCAGCAGCTTAGTGCCAGGCGAAGCAACTAATGAAAAACTGTTTTTT. Its translation is CASSLVPGEATNEKLFF. The V call is TRBV7-6, the J call TRBJ1-4, with no clear D. Germline assignment: CDR1 SGHVS and CDR2 FNYEAQ. Trimming left V 1 base short and J 0 bases short, with 12 bases between. This CDR3 has 17 amino acids.

The chain has TRBV6-5 and TRBJ1-2, with D perhaps TRBD1 (6 bases). The CDR3 runs 13 residues. CDR1 is MNHEY, CDR2 SVGAGI, per germline. Trimming pared 6 bases from V and 9 bases from J, leaving 17 bases between. CDR3 sequence (DNA): TGTGCCAGCAGGACCGGGGGGGGCGAGAGCTACACCTTC. Protein sequence: CASRTGGGESYTF.

The chain recombines TRBV15 with TRBJ2-7; weak D call: TRBD2 (6 bases). Germline CDR1 is LNHNV and CDR2 is YYDKDF (reference sequence). V lost 1 base, J lost 0 bases, and 16 bases lay in between. This CDR3 comprises 17 residues. CDR3 sequence reads: CATSRVGARGLSYEQYF. The CDR3 bases are TGTGCCACCAGCAGAGTTGGTGCGCGGGGCCTCTCCTACGAGCAGTACTTC.

This clone was seen more than once but under ten times. V gene TRBV9 combines with J gene TRBJ1-5, with 9 bases that match TRBD1. The CDR3 runs to 15 residues. Germline CDR1 reads SGDLS; CDR2 reads YYNGEE. The ends lost 6 bases at V and 7 bases at J; junction bases unmatched: 11. For the CDR3, the DNA is TGTGCCAGCAACGAAAAGGGACAGGGTAGGCAGCCCCAGCATTTT. Protein: CASNEKGQGRQPQHF. The variable domain in full, with the rest retrieved from reference TRBV9 and TRBJ1-5, is DSGVTQTPKHLITATGQRVTLRCSPRSGDLSVYWYQQSLDQGLQFLIQYYNGEERAKGNILERFSAQQFPDLHSELNLSSLELGDSALYFCASNEKGQGRQPQHFGDGTRLSIL.

The chain uses TRBV29-1 and TRBJ2-6; D is undetermined. CDR1 is SQVTM, CDR2 ANQGSEA, per germline. CDR3 size: 13 residues. Between the trimmed V and J ends, which lost 7 bases and 4 bases, there was a span of 11 bases. The CDR3 nucleotides are TGCAGCGCAGATGATGAAGGGGCCAACGTCCTGACTTTC. It translates to CSADDEGANVLTF.

The rearrangement uses TRBV7-9 and TRBJ1-5; D is unclear. The germline V gene encodes CDR1 SEHNR and CDR2 FQNEAQ (reference sequence). The CDR3 runs to 13 residues. Trimming removed 0 bases at V and 6 bases at J, with 6 bases between. CDR3 sequence reads: CASSLAEGQPQHF. The CDR3, as DNA: TGTGCCAGCAGCTTAGCGGAGGGTCAGCCCCAGCATTTT.